The clone carrying this T cell receptor (beta chain) was detected once. This CDR3 is 15 amino acids long. The junction had 4 bases not matched to a gene; V was cut back by 1 base and J by 2 bases. CDR1 and CDR2 (germline): SGDLS, YYNGEE. These data originate in a study of glioma-infiltrating T cells after dendritic cell vaccination. TCRdb keeps only in-frame clones here, not all; method: immunoSEQ multiplex PCR. The data contain around 96,000 clones, 75% to 85% of them seen just once; the ten biggest clones take up roughly 5.7%. The material was blood, obtained before dendritic cell vaccination. The rearrangement uses TRBV9 and TRBJ2-5, with 8 bases aligning to TRBD2. The clonotype originates from a human donor with glioblastoma. The DNA for the CDR3 is TGTGCCAGCAGCGTAAGCGGGAGCAGGCAAGAGACCCAGTACTTC. It encodes CASSVSGSRQETQYF.